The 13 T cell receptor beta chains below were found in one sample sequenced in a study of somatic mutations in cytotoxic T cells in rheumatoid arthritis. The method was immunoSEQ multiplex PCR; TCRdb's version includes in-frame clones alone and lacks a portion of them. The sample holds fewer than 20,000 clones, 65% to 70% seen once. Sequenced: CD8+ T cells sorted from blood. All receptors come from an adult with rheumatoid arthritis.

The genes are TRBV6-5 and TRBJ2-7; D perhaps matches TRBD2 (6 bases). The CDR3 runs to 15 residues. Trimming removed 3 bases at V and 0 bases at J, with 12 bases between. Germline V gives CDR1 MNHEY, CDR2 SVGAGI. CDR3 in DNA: TGTGCCAGCAGTTATTCGGAGGGGCTCTCCTACGAGCAGTACTTC. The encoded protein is CASSYSEGLSYEQYF.

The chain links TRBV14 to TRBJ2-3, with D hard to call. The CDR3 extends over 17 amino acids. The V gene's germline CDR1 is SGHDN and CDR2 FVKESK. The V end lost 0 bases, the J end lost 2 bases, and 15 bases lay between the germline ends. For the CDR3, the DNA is TGTGCCAGCAGCCAAGAGTCCCCCCATTCGAACACAGATACGCAGTATTTT. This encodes CASSQESPHSNTDTQYF.

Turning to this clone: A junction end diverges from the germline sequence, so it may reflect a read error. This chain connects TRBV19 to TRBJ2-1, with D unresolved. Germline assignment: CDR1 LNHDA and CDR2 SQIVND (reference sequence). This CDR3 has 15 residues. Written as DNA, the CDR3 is TGTGCCATTAGTCGGGTAATGGCTTCGGGCAATGAGCAGTTCTTC. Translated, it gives CAISRVMASGNEQFF.

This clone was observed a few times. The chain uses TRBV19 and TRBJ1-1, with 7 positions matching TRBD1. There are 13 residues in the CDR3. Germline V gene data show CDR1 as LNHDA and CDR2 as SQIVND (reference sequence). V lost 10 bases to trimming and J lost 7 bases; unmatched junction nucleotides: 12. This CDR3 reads CATATGAGNEAFF. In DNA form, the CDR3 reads TGTGCCACCGCAACAGGGGCGGGAAATGAAGCTTTCTTT.

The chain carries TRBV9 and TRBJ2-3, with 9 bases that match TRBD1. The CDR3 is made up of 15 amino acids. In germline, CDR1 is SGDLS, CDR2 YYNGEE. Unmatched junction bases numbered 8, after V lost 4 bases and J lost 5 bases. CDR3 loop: CASSPRTGVVDTQYF. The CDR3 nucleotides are TGTGCCAGCAGCCCGCGGACAGGGGTAGTAGATACGCAGTATTTT. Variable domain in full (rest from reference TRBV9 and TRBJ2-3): DSGVTQTPKHLITATGQRVTLRCSPRSGDLSVYWYQQSLDQGLQFLIQYYNGEERAKGNILERFSAQQFPDLHSELNLSSLELGDSALYFCASSPRTGVVDTQYFGPGTRLTVL.

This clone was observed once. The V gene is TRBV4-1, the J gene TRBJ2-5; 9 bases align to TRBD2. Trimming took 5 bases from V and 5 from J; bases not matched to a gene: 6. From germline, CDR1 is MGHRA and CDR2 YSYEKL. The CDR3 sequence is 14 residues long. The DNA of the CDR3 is TGCGCCAGCAGCACAAGCGGGGGGTGGGAGACCCAGTACTTC. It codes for CASSTSGGWETQYF.

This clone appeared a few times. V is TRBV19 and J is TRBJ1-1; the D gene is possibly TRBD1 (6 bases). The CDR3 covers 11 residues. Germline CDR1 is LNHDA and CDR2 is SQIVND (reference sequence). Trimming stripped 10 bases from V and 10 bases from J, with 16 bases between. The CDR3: CATITGRGAFF. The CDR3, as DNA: TGTGCCACCATTACAGGGAGGGGAGCTTTCTTT.

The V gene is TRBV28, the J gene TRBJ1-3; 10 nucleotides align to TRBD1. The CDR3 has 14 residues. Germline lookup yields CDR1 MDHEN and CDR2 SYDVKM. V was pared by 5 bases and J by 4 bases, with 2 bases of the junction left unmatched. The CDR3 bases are TGTGCCAGCAGTGACAGGGGGCGAGGAAACACCATATATTTT. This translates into CASSDRGRGNTIYF.

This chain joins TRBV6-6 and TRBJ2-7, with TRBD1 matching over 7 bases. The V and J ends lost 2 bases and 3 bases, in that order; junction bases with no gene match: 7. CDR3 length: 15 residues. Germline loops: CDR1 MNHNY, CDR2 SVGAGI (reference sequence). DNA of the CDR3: TGTGCCAGCAGTTACGACGAAGGGGGCCGCTACGAGCAGTACTTC. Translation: CASSYDEGGRYEQYF.

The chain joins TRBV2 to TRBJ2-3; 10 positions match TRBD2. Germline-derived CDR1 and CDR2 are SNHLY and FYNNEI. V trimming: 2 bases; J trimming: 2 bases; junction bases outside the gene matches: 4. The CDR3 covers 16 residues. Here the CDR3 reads CASSELTSGPTDTQYF. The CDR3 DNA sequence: TGTGCCAGCAGTGAACTGACTAGCGGGCCCACAGATACGCAGTATTTT. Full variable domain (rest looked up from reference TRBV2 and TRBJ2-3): EPEVTQTPSHQVTQMGQEVILRCVPISNHLYFYWYRQILGQKVEFLVSFYNNEISEKSEIFDDQFSVERPDGSNFTLKIRSTKLEDSAMYFCASSELTSGPTDTQYFGPGTRLTVL.

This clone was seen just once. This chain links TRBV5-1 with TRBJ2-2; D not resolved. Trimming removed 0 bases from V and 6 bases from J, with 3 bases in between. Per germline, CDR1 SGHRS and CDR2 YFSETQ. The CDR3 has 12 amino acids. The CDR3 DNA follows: TGCGCCAGCAGCTTGGAGCCCGGGGAGCTGTTTTTT. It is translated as CASSLEPGELFF.

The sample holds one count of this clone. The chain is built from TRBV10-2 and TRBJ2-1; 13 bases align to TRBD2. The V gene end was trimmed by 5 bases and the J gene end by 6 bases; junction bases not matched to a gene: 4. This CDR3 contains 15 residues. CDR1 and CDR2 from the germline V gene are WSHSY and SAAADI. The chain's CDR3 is CASSSGLAGSNEQFF. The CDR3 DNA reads TGCGCCAGCAGTTCGGGACTAGCGGGGAGCAATGAGCAGTTCTTC.

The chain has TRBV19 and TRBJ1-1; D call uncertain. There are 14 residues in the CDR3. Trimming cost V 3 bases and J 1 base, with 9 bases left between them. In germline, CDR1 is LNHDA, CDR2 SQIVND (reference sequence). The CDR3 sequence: CASSIMYGNTEAFF. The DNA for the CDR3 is TGTGCCAGTAGTATCATGTATGGGAACACTGAAGCTTTCTTT.